These T cell receptor beta chains were read from a single sample in a study of cytomegalovirus exposure and HLA in healthy donors. Libraries were prepared by immunoSEQ multiplex PCR; TCRdb keeps only in-frame clonotypes and omits some of them. The data hold around 130,000 clones, with 78% observed a single time. The source material was PBMCs. All receptors derive from a woman between 40 and 55 years old in good health and CMV-seronegative. CDR3s include the opening cysteine and the closing phenylalanine or tryptophan. The D gene is left open where the match is weak. Size is stated for part of the rows, as once, few or many counts, or as a class when the clone is expanded.

D | J | V | size | length | DNA | CDR3
TRBD1 | TRBJ2-2 | TRBV28 | - | 15 | TGTGCCAGCCGAGTGTCACAGGGGTACACCGGGGAGCTGTTTTTT | CASRVSQGYTGELFF
TRBD1 | TRBJ2-1 | TRBV27 | few | 15 | TGTGCCAGCAGCAAACCTACAGGGGGGTACAATGAGCAGTTCTTC | CASSKPTGGYNEQFF
- | TRBJ1-2 | TRBV1 | - | 15 | TGCACCAGCAGCCAAACAGGGGTCACCCCTATAGGCTACACCTTC | CTSSQTGVTPIGYTF
TRBD1 | TRBJ2-5 | TRBV4-1 | - | 15 | TGCGCCAGCAGCCGGAACACAGGGGGCGGAGAGACCCAGTACTTC | CASSRNTGGGETQYF
- | TRBJ2-7 | TRBV10-1 | - | 11 | TGCGCCAGCAGTGAGGGGGGGGAGCAGTACTTC | CASSEGGEQYF
- | TRBJ2-7 | TRBV30 | - | 13 | TGTGCCTGTCGCGGGGACTCCATCTGGCAGCAGTACTTC | CACRGDSIWQQYF
TRBD2 | TRBJ2-3 | TRBV13 | - | 15 | TGTGCCAGCAGCTCCTCCCGGGACTACACAGATACGCAGTATTTT | CASSSSRDYTDTQYF
TRBD1 | TRBJ1-6 | TRBV4-2 | few | 18 | TGTGCCAGCAGCCAAGACCTCCTTAGGACAGGGAGTAATTCACCCCTCCACTTT | CASSQDLLRTGSNSPLHF
- | TRBJ1-5 | TRBV12-5 | - | 13 | TGTGCTAGTGGTATAGATAGCAATCAGCCCCAGCATTTT | CASGIDSNQPQHF
TRBD1 | TRBJ1-1 | TRBV5-6 | - | 15 | TGTGCCAGCAGCTTGGTGACAGGGGCGCGGGAGATGGCTTTCTTT | CASSLVTGAREMAFF
- | TRBJ1-3 | TRBV14 | - | 16 | TGTGCCAGCAGGCATGGGGGGAGGAGCTCTGGAAACACCATATATTTT | CASRHGGRSSGNTIYF
TRBD1 | TRBJ2-4 | TRBV5-6 | - | 15 | TGTGCCAGCAGCTTAACAGGGGTGTCCAAAAACATTCAGTACTTC | CASSLTGVSKNIQYF
TRBD2 | TRBJ2-7 | TRBV6-5 | - | 16 | TGTGCCAGCAGTTACTCAGGGACTAGCGGGGTCTACGAGCAGTACTTC | CASSYSGTSGVYEQYF
- | TRBJ2-5 | TRBV11-3 | - | 13 | TGTGCCAGCAGCTTAGAACGGCAAGAGACCCAGTACTTC | CASSLERQETQYF
TRBD2 | TRBJ2-3 | TRBV7-3 | once | 16 | TGTGCCAGCAGCTTAACCGGACTAGCAATGTCGGATACGCAGTATTTT | CASSLTGLAMSDTQYF
TRBD1 | TRBJ2-1 | TRBV7-9 | - | 12 | TGTGCCAGCAGCGACAGGGTAAATGAGCAGTTCTTC | CASSDRVNEQFF
TRBD2 | TRBJ2-3 | TRBV2 | - | 14 | TGTGCCAGCAGTTTTAGCGGGAGCACAGATACGCAGTATTTT | CASSFSGSTDTQYF
- | TRBJ2-5 | TRBV7-8 | once | 13 | TGTGCCAGCAGTATTGGGCAGGAAGAGACCCAGTACTTC | CASSIGQEETQYF
- | TRBJ1-1 | TRBV6-5 | - | 16 | TGTGCCAGCAGTTACGGGGCCACTGGGCCGAACACTGAAGCTTTCTTT | CASSYGATGPNTEAFF
TRBD2 | TRBJ2-7 | TRBV29-1 | once | 14 | TGCAGCGTTGAGGGGACTAGCGGGAGTCACGAGCAGTACTTC | CSVEGTSGSHEQYF
TRBD2 | TRBJ2-3 | TRBV13 | - | 17 | TGTGCCAGCAGCCCCCTGGGTAGCGGGAGTAGATTCGATACGCAGTATTTT | CASSPLGSGSRFDTQYF
TRBD2 | TRBJ2-1 | TRBV28 | - | 17 | TGTGCCAGCAGCCCCGGACTAGCGGGGGACGGCGGGAATGAGCAGTTCTTC | CASSPGLAGDGGNEQFF
- | TRBJ1-3 | TRBV19 | - | 14 | TGTGCCAGTAGTATGGTCGGCTCTGGAAACACCATATATTTT | CASSMVGSGNTIYF
TRBD1 | TRBJ1-4 | TRBV5-1 | few | 15 | TGCGCCAGCAGCCTGAACAGGGGAACTAATGAAAAACTGTTTTTT | CASSLNRGTNEKLFF
TRBD1 | TRBJ1-1 | TRBV30 | few | 14 | TGTGCCTGGACCATGACAGGGGTGAACACTGAAGCTTTCTTT | CAWTMTGVNTEAFF
TRBD1 | TRBJ2-5 | TRBV6-5 | - | 14 | TGTGCCAGCAGTTCGGGGACAGGCCAGGAGACCCAGTACTTC | CASSSGTGQETQYF
- | TRBJ2-5 | TRBV7-9 | - | 15 | TGTGCCAGCAGCTTCCCCGGGACCGGAGGGGAGACCCAGTACTTC | CASSFPGTGGETQYF
TRBD1 | TRBJ1-5 | TRBV27 | - | 16 | TGTGCCAGCAGTCCGAACAGGGGCGTTAGCAATCAGCCCCAGCATTTT | CASSPNRGVSNQPQHF
TRBD1 | TRBJ1-6 | TRBV13 | - | 16 | TGTGCCAGCAGCTTAGGACAGGGGGTAGGAAATTCACCCCTCCACTTT | CASSLGQGVGNSPLHF
- | TRBJ2-3 | TRBV11-2 | once | 13 | TGTGCCAGCAGCTCTGGCGCTAGAGATACGCAGTATTTT | CASSSGARDTQYF
- | TRBJ1-1 | TRBV27 | - | 16 | TGTGCCAGCAGTATTACTCCCTTGGGGCAGACAACTGAAGCTTTCTTT | CASSITPLGQTTEAFF